This is a list of T cell receptor beta chains from one sample in a study of cytomegalovirus exposure and HLA in healthy donors. The protocol was immunoSEQ multiplex PCR, while the TCRdb copy is restricted to in-frame clones and leaves out a portion. Among roughly 130,000 clones listed, about 90% were seen once. The sequenced sample was PBMCs. The receptors come from a man under 40 in good health and CMV-seronegative. CDR3s include the opening cysteine and the closing phenylalanine or tryptophan. A D gene is named only where the DNA matches it firmly. Expanded clones are given a class, and other clones once, few, many or no size at all.

>TRBJ2-1|.|TRBV7-6|.
TGTGCCAGCACCCAAGGGGGGAAGGGGGCTGAGCAGTTCTTC
CASTQGGKGAEQFF
>TRBJ2-3|.|TRBV6-5|.
TGTGCCAGCGGCTCGGATCCTCTAGGTACGCAGTATTTT
CASGSDPLGTQYF
>TRBJ1-1|.|TRBV18|.
TGTGCCAGCTCACCCCGGACAGCCATGAACACTGAAGCTTTCTTT
CASSPRTAMNTEAFF
>TRBJ2-1|.|TRBV5-1|.
TGCGCCAGCAGCCTAAACCCGAGTGAGCAGTTCTTC
CASSLNPSEQFF
>TRBJ2-5|TRBD1|TRBV7-7|.
TGTGCCAGCAGCTCAGGGGGCACGGCCCAAGAGACCCAGTACTTC
CASSSGGTAQETQYF
>TRBJ2-4|.|TRBV2|.
TGTGCCAGCATGAGGGATCGGGCCAAAAACATTCAGTACTTC
CASMRDRAKNIQYF
>TRBJ2-1|TRBD2|TRBV9|few
TGTGCCAGCAGCGTTAGACTAGCGGGTGTATACAATGAGCAGTTCTTC
CASSVRLAGVYNEQFF
>TRBJ1-2|.|TRBV5-1|.
TGCGCCAGCAGCCATGACAGCAACTATGGCTACACCTTC
CASSHDSNYGYTF
>TRBJ1-5|TRBD1|TRBV27|.
TGTGCCAGCAGTTCGGGACAGGGGGGTTCGCCCCAGCATTTT
CASSSGQGGSPQHF
>TRBJ1-4|.|TRBV6-1|.
TGTGCCAGCAGTGGGGGGGGGCAATACGAAAAACTGTTTTTT
CASSGGGQYEKLFF